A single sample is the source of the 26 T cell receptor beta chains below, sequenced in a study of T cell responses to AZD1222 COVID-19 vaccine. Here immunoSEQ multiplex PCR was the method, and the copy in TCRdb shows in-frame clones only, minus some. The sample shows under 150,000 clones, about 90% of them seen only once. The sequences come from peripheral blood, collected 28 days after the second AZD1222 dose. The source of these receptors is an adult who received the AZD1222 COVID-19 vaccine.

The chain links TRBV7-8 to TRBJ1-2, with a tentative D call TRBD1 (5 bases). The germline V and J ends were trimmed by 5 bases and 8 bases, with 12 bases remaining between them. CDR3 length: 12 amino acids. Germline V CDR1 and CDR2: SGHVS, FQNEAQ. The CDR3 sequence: CASSPQSGGYTF. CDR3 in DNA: TGTGCCAGCAGCCCTCAATCAGGGGGCTACACCTTC.

The CDR3 region has the DNA TGTGCCAGCAGCCGGGGCGGGGCAACCGGGGAGCTGTTTTTT. Its protein product is CASSRGGATGELFF. This chain uses TRBV7-3 with TRBJ2-2; maybe TRBD2 (6 bases). Trimming removed 5 bases at V and 5 bases at J, with 12 bases between. This CDR3 contains 14 residues. Germline values: CDR1 SGHTA, CDR2 FQGTGA. Together with reference TRBV7-3 and TRBJ2-2, the CDR3 gives the full variable domain: GAGVSQTPSNKVTEKGKYVELRCDPISGHTALYWYRQSLGQGPEFLIYFQGTGAADDSGLPNDRFFAVRPEGSVSTLKIQRTERGDSAVYLCASSRGGATGELFFGEGSRLTVL.

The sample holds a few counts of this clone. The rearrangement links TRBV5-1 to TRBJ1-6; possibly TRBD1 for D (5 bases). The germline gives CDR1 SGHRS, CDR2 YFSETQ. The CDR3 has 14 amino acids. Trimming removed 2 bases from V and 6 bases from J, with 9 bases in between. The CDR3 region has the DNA TGCGCCAGCAGCTTATCAGGGCTTAATTCACCCCTCCACTTT. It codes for CASSLSGLNSPLHF.

The CDR3 protein is CASSLKGLAGSGETQYF. The DNA for the CDR3 is TGTGCCAGCAGCTTAAAGGGACTAGCGGGGAGTGGAGAGACCCAGTACTTC. This chain uses TRBV7-3 with TRBJ2-5; TRBD2 matches at 13 bases. The CDR3 consists of 17 residues. The ends lost 1 base at V and 4 bases at J; junction bases unmatched: 6. The V gene's germline CDR1 is SGHTA and CDR2 FQGTGA.

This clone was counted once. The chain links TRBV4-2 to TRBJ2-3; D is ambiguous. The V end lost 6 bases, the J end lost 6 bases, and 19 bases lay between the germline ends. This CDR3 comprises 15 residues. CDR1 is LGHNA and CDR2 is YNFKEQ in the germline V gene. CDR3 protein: CASSLTGFPSDTQYF. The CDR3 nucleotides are TGTGCCAGCAGTCTTACCGGGTTTCCTTCGGATACGCAGTATTTT.

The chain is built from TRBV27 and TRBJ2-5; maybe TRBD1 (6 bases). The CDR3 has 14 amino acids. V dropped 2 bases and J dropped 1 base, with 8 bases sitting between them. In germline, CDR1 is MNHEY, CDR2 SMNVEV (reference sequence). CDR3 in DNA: TGTGCCAGCAGTTTACAGGGGTCCCAAGAGACCCAGTACTTC. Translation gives CASSLQGSQETQYF.

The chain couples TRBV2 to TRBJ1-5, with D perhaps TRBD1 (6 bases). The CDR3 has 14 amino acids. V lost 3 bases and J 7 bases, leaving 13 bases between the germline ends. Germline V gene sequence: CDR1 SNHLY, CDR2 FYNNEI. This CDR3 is CASSDRQGSQPQHF. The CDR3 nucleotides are TGTGCCAGCAGTGATCGGCAGGGGAGCCAGCCCCAGCATTTT.

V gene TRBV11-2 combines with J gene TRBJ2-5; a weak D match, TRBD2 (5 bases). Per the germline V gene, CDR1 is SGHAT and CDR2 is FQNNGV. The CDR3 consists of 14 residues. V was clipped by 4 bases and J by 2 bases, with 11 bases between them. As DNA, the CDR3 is TGTGCCAGCAGCTCCGGACTGTCACAAGAGACCCAGTACTTC. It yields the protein CASSSGLSQETQYF.

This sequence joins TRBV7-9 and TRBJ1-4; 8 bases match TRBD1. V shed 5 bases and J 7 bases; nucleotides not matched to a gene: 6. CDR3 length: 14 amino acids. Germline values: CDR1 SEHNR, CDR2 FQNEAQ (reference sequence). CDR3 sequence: CASSRTGSFEKLFF. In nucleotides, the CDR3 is TGTGCCAGCAGCCGGACAGGGTCTTTTGAAAAACTGTTTTTT.

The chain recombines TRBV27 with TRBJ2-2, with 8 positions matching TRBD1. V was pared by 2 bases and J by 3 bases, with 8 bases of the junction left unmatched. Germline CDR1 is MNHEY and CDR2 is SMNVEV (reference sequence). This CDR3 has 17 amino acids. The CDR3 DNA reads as TGTGCCAGCAGTTTAGGACCGGGACAGGCTTACACCGGGGAGCTGTTTTTT. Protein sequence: CASSLGPGQAYTGELFF.

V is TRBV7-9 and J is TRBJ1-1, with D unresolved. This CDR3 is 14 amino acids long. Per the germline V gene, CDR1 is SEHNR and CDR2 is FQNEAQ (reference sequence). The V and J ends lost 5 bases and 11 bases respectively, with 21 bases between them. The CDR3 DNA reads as TGTGCCAGCAGCGAACGAGGGAGGGCAATAGGGGCTTTCTTT. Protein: CASSERGRAIGAFF.

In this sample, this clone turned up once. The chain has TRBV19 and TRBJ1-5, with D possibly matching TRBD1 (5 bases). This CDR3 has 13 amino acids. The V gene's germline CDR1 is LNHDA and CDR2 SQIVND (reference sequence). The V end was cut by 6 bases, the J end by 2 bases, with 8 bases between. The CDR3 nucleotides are TGTGCCAGTAGGGGGGTTGGCAATCAGCCCCAGCATTTT. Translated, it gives CASRGVGNQPQHF.

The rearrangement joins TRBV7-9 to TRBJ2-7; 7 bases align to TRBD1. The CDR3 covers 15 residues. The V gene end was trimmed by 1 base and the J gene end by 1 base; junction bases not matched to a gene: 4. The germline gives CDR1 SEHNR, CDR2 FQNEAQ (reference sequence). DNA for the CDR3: TGTGCCAGCAGCTTAGGAGGGGGCTATTCCTACGAGCAGTACTTC. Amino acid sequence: CASSLGGGYSYEQYF.

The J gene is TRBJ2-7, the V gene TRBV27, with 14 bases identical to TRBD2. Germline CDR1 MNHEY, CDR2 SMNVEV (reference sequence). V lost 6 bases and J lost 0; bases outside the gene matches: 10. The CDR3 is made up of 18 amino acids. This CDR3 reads CASRRTSGGLRSSYEQYF. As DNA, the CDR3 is TGTGCCAGCAGAAGGACTAGCGGGGGGCTTCGAAGCTCCTACGAGCAGTACTTC.

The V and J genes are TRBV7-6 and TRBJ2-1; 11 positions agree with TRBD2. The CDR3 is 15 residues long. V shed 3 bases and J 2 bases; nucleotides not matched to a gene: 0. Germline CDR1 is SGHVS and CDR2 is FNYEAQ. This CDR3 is CASSFSGGAYNEQFF. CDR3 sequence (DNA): TGTGCCAGCAGCTTTAGCGGGGGGGCCTACAATGAGCAGTTCTTC.

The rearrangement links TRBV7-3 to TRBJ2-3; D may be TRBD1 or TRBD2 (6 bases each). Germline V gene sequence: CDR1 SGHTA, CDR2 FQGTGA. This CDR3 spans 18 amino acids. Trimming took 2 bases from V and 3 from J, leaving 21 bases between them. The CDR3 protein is CASSLLAVGGRGTDTQYF. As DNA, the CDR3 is TGTGCCAGCAGCTTATTGGCAGTGGGGGGCCGCGGGACAGATACGCAGTATTTT.

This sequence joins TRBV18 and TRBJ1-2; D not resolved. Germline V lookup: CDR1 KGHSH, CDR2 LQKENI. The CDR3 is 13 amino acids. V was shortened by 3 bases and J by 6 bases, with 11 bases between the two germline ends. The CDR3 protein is CASSPRASDGYTF. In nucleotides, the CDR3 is TGTGCCAGCTCACCTAGGGCTTCAGATGGCTACACCTTC.

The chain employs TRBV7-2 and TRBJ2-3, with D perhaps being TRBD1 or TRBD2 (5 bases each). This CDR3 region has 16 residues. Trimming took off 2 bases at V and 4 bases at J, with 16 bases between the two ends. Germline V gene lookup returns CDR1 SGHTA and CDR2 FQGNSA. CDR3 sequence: CASSLKRQGRADTQYF. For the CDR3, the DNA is TGTGCCAGCAGCTTAAAGCGGCAGGGAAGGGCAGATACGCAGTATTTT.

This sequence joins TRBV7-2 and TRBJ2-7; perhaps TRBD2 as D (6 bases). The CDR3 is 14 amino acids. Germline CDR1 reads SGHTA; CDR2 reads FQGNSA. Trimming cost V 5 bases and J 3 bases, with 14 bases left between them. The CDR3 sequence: CASSHPGGGYEQYF. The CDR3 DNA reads TGTGCCAGCAGCCACCCCGGGGGAGGCTACGAGCAGTACTTC.

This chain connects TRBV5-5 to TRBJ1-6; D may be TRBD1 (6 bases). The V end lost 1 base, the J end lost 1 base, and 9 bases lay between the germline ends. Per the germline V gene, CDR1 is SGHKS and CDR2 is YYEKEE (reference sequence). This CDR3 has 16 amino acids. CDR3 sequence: CASSLPGTSYNSPLHF. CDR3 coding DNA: TGTGCCAGCAGCTTGCCCGGGACATCCTATAATTCACCCCTCCACTTT.

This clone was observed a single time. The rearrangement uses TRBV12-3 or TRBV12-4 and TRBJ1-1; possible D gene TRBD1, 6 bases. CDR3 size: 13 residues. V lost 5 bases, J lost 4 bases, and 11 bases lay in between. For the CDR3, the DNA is TGTGCCAGCAGTCGCACAGGGTTCACTGAAGCTTTCTTT. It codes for CASSRTGFTEAFF.

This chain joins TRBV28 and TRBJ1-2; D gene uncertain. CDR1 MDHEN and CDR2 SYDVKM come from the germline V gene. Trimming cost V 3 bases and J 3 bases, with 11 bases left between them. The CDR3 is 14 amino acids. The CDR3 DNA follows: TGTGCCAGCAGTTTTCTAGGGAGGGACTATGGCTACACCTTC. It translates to CASSFLGRDYGYTF.

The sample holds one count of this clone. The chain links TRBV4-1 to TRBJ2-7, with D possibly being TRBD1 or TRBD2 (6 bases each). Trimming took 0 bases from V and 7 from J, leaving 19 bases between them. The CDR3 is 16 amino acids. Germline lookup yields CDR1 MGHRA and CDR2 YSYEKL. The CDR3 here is CASSQEIVGQGREQYF. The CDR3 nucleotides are TGCGCCAGCAGCCAAGAAATAGTGGGTCAGGGGAGGGAGCAGTACTTC.

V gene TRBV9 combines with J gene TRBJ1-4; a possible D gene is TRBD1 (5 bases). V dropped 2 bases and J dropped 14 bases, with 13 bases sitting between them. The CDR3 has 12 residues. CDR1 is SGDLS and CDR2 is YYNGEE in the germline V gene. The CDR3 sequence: CASSVSGRSLFF. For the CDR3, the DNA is TGTGCCAGCAGCGTCTCAGGGAGGTCCCTGTTTTTT.

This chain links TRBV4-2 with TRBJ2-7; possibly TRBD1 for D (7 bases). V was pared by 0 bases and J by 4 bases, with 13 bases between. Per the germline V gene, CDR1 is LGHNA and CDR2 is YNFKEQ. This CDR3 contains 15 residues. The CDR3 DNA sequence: TGTGCCAGCAGCCAAGATCTGCAGGGGGGATACGAGCAGTACTTC. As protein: CASSQDLQGGYEQYF.

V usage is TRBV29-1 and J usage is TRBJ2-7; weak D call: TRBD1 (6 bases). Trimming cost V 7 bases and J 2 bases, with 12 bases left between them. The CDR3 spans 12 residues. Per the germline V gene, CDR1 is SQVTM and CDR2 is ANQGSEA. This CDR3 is CSARTDPYEQYF. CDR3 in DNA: TGCAGCGCACGGACAGATCCCTACGAGCAGTACTTC.